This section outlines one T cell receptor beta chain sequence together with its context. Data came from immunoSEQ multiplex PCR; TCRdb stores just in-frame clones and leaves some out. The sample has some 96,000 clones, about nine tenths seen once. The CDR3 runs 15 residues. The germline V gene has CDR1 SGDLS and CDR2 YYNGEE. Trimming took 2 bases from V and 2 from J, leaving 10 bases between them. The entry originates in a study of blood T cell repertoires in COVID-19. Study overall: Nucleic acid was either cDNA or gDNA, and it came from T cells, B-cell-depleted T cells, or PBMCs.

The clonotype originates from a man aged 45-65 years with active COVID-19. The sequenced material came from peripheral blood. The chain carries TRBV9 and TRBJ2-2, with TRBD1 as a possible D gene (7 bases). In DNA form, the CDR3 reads TGTGCCAGCAGCGTGACAGGGACTAACACCGGGGAGCTGTTTTTT. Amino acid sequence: CASSVTGTNTGELFF.